This T cell receptor beta chain came from a study of blood T cell repertoires in COVID-19 (dated by TCRdb to the early 2020s). For the study in its entirety: Samples from collaborators originated in the United States, Italy and Spain and spanned both the acute and convalescent phases of COVID-19. Samples came from the ongoing ImmuneRACE study (first 160 participants) plus 1,254 subjects from 6 global collaborators. The prospective study material was composed of cDNA or gDNA derived from T cells, B-cell-depleted T cells, or PBMCs. A de-identified subject ID, COVID-19 status, age in years and sex were almost always included in the sample metadata. Where available, HLA class I and class II types were obtained from metadata supplied by the sample provider rather than from assay-based typing. Subjects who had been exposed to COVID-19, were actively infected with it, or had recovered from it provided the deeply sampled blood TCRbeta repertoires that made up the dataset. The repertoires were released in a freely available public database meant as a resource for research on the immune response to SARS-CoV-2. What the work shows at the level of the full study, not this receptor alone: The quantity of clinical and demographic metadata differed by source and by participant and was supplied without curation.

Points on this clone: This receptor's antigen is unknown. It has no much larger one-base neighbor in the sample; base qualities were not kept.

V is cut by 0 bases and J by 4 bases, and the space between the germline ends is 25 bases. According to the germline V gene (reference sequence), CDR1 reads LGHDT and CDR2 reads YNNKEL. Including the terminal cysteine and phenylalanine, the CDR3 comprises 19 residues. Only the CDR3 portion is preserved as DNA: 57 bases, with reading frame beginning at the first base. Enrolling through a virtual design, the prospective study's participants ranged in age from roughly 18 to 89 years and lived across 24 United States geographic areas. In the prospective study, cohorts were assigned on the basis of participant-reported clinical history obtained from a screening survey and a study questionnaire. Each participant in the prospective study had whole blood, serum and a nasopharyngeal or oropharyngeal swab collected by mobile phlebotomists. Over a roughly 2-month period, participants in the prospective study had the option of providing additional blood draws and questionnaires. Prospective study blood samples were shipped either frozen or at room temperature before DNA extraction.

The immunoSEQ Assay, a bias-controlled multiplex PCR, was used to amplify TCRbeta CDR3 regions from genomic DNA. The authors processed their data as follows. The number of nucleated cells in each sample was estimated from the amplification of reference gene primers within the assay. To quantify the absolute abundance of each unique TCRbeta CDR3 rearrangement, sequence reads were collapsed and filtered. For each sample, productive Simpson clonality was calculated as the square root of Simpson's diversity index over productive rearrangements. Entries here come from immuneACCESS through TCRdb and include only in-frame sequences with V and J called. Some clones fail to appear in such tables; in the studies checked, an unresolved V gene covers under half of the shortfall, and the cause of the remainder is unknown. V, J and clone size are those of that table, while D and trimming were read from the DNA. This sample has hundreds of thousands of clones in its table, and around 84% of those were observed once. The ten largest clones take up 4.3% of the sample.

Recombination joined TRBV3-1 (or the pseudogene TRBV3-2) with TRBJ2-7; no D gene is confidently identified. The sequence came from a man between 25 and 39 years old with acute COVID-19. Sequencing was performed on PBMCs or T cells enriched from blood (not recorded which). The CDR3 reads as follows: CASSQETRRPSSPLYEQYF. The nucleotides read TGTGCCAGCAGCCAAGAGACTCGGCGACCTTCTTCCCCTCTGTACGAGCAGTACTTC.